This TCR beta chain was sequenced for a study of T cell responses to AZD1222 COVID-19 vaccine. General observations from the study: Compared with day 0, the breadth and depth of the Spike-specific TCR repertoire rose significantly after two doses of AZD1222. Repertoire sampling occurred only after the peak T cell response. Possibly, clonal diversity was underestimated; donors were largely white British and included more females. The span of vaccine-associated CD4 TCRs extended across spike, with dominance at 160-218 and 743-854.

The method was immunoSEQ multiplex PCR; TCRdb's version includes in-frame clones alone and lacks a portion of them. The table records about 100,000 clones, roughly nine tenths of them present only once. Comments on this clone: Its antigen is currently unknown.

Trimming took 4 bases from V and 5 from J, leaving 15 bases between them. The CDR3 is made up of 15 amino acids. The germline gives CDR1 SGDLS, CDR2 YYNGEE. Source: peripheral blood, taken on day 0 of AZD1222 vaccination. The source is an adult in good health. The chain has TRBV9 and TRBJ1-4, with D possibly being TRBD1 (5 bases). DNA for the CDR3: TGTGCCAGCAGCCTGGATGGGGGACTCAATGAAAAACTGTTTTTT. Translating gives CASSLDGGLNEKLFF.